This T cell receptor beta chain is drawn from a study of OX40 agonist ivuxolimab in advanced cancers. Across the study: Patients were dosed with the agonistic anti-OX40 (CD134) antibody ivuxolimab. General study findings and limits: Not determined was the antigen specificity of the expanded peripheral T cells.

Patients who had autoimmune disease history or got systemic immunosuppression were left out. With regard to this clone: Its cognate antigen is unknown.

The table came from immunoSEQ multiplex PCR; TCRdb's copy has only in-frame clones and leaves some out. The profile shows 85,000 or so clones, approximately 86% of them singletons. The sample here was CD4+ or CD8+ T cells sorted from blood, taken in a trial of the OX40 agonist ivuxolimab. The receptor was derived from an adult with an advanced solid tumor such as melanoma, head and neck, liver or kidney cancer.

The CDR3 nucleotides read TGTGCCAGCAGTGAATCCCCGGGGGCCACTGAAGCTTTCTTT. It codes for CASSESPGATEAFF. The rearrangement links TRBV6-1 to TRBJ1-1; D may be TRBD1 (6 bases). V shed 2 bases and J shed 4 bases, with 11 bases lying between them. Germline V gene sequence: CDR1 MNHNS, CDR2 SASEGT. This CDR3 has 14 amino acids.